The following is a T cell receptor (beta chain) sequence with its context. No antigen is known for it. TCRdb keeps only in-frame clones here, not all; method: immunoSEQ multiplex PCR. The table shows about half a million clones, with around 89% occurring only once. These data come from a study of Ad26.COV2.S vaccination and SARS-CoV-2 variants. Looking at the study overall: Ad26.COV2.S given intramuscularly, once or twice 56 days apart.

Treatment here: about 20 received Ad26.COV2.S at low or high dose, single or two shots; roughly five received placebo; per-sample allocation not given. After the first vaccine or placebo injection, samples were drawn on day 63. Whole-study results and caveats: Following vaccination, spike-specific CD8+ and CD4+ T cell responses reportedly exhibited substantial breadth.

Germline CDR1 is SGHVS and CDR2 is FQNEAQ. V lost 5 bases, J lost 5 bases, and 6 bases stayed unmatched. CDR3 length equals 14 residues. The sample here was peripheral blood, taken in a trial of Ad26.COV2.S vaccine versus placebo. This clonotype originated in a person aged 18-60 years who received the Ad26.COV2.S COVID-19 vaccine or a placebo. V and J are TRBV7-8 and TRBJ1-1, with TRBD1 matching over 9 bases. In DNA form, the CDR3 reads TGTGCCAGCAGCACCTACAGGGGGCGGACTGAAGCTTTCTTT. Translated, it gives CASSTYRGRTEAFF.